This TCR beta chain was captured in a study of blood T cell repertoires in COVID-19. The overall study: There were acute and convalescent COVID-19 samples, and they came from the United States, Italy and Spain. PBMCs, B-cell-depleted T cells, or T cells provided the cDNA or gDNA that made up the material.

Assay: immunoSEQ multiplex PCR; the TCRdb copy retains only in-frame clones and omits some. The sample yields about 200,000 clones, about three quarters seen once. The germline CDR1 and CDR2 sequences are SGHRS and YFSETQ. CDR3 length: 15 residues. With 1 base clipped from V and 9 bases from J, the junction kept 8 bases outside the gene matches. The sample taken for sequencing was peripheral blood. The clonotype was recovered from a woman in her seventies with acute or convalescent COVID-19. The chain has TRBV5-1 and TRBJ2-1, with 9 bases identical to TRBD2. CDR3 sequence: CASSLRLAGKSEQFF. The CDR3 DNA reads as TGCGCCAGCAGCTTGAGGCTAGCGGGAAAATCTGAGCAGTTCTTC. The complete variable domain, with remaining parts taken from reference TRBV5-1 and TRBJ2-1, reads KAGVTQTPRYLIKTRGQQVTLSCSPISGHRSVSWYQQTPGQGLQFLFEYFSETQRNKGNFPGRFSGRQFSNSRSEMNVSTLELGDSALYLCASSLRLAGKSEQFFGPGTRLTVL.